There are a few counts of the clone carrying this T cell receptor (beta chain). Its target is not known. The CDR3 has 14 residues. Trimming shortened V by 2 bases and J by 0 bases, and 8 bases separated the two germline ends. Germline V gives CDR1 MNHEY, CDR2 SVGEGT. Oncomine TCR Beta short-read sequencing was applied to DNA from cultured CD4+ T cells. Cultured CD4+ T cells were the source of extracted genomic DNA. TCRdb re-called the PCR reads with MiXCR, one entry per CDR3 protein. The sample holds about 10,000 distinct CDR3 sequences, about 20% seen once. This specimen comes from a study of vaccination and CD4 T cells after COVID-19. Study-level background: Overlapping spike pools from SARS-CoV-2 and HCoV-NL63, HCoV-OC43 and HCoV-229E served as culture stimuli.

General study results and limits: SARS-CoV-2-reactive clonotype medians increased from about 20 to 38, not significantly.

Treatment in this sample: 10-day PBMC culture with coronavirus spike peptide pools or control peptides (ViraFEST assay). V gene TRBV6-2 or TRBV6-3 combines with J gene TRBJ2-7; D remains ambiguous. Material: CD4+ T cells from blood, cultured in vitro, obtained after SARS-CoV-2 vaccination. The sequence was collected from a human donor who had recovered from COVID-19. The CDR3 sequence is CASSYRERSYEQYF. For the CDR3, the DNA is TGTGCCAGCAGTTACAGAGAGCGCTCCTACGAGCAGTACTTC.